Presented here are 25 T cell receptor beta chains from one specimen sequenced in a study of T cell changes during pregnancy in multiple sclerosis. Here immunoSEQ multiplex PCR was the method, and the copy in TCRdb shows in-frame clones only, minus some. The sample consists of 45,000 to 55,000 clones, around 93% of them appearing once. Source: peripheral blood, taken in the third trimester of pregnancy. These receptors came from a female donor with multiple sclerosis, enrolled in a pregnancy study.

The sample holds one count of this clone. J is TRBJ2-5 and V is TRBV6-1; D gene unclear. The germline V and J ends were trimmed by 7 bases and 6 bases, with 12 bases remaining between them. This CDR3 region has 12 residues. The germline CDR1 and CDR2 sequences are MNHNS and SASEGT. DNA for the CDR3: TGTGCCAGCAAAGACACCTTGAAGACCCAGTACTTC. Its protein is CASKDTLKTQYF.

The chain recombines TRBV6-5 with TRBJ1-5, with a tentative D call TRBD1 (6 bases). The CDR3 has 13 amino acids. Per the germline V gene, CDR1 is MNHEY and CDR2 is SVGAGI. The V end lost 5 bases, the J end lost 3 bases, and 8 bases lay between the germline ends. DNA for the CDR3: TGTGCCAGCAGTCAGGGGTCCAATCAGCCCCAGCATTTT. Its translation: CASSQGSNQPQHF.

The chain carries TRBV15 and TRBJ2-1, with TRBD2 as a possible D gene (6 bases). Germline values: CDR1 LNHNV, CDR2 YYDKDF (reference sequence). CDR3 length equals 13 residues. V gave up 3 bases and J gave up 8 bases, with 11 bases separating them. The CDR3 nucleotides read TGTGCCACCAGCAGGGACGGGAGTGATGAGCAGTTCTTC. It yields the protein CATSRDGSDEQFF.

The V call is TRBV2, the J call TRBJ2-1; 10 bases are shared with TRBD2. The CDR3 runs 16 residues. CDR1 and CDR2 from the germline V gene are SNHLY and FYNNEI. The V and J ends lost 8 bases and 9 bases, in that order; junction bases with no gene match: 16. This chain's CDR3 is CASGDSAGGPWTEQFF. Written as DNA, the CDR3 is TGTGCCAGCGGGGACTCAGCGGGAGGGCCGTGGACTGAGCAGTTCTTC.

The chain joins TRBV2 to TRBJ2-7; 10 nucleotides agree with TRBD1. Germline V gives CDR1 SNHLY, CDR2 FYNNEI. Trimming cost V 5 bases and J 4 bases; bases outside gene matches: 5. The CDR3 totals 14 residues. The CDR3 reads CASSQDRGMYEQYF. CDR3 nucleotides: TGTGCCAGCAGTCAGGACAGGGGGATGTACGAGCAGTACTTC.

In this sample, this clone turned up a few times. V usage is TRBV19 and J usage is TRBJ2-3; TRBD2 aligns across 7 bases. J gave up 0 bases and V 8 bases, and 11 bases lay outside the gene matches. The CDR3 is made up of 16 amino acids. Germline CDR1 is LNHDA and CDR2 is SQIVND (reference sequence). The CDR3 loop is CASSGSSGPSTDTQYF. CDR3 coding DNA: TGTGCCAGTTCTGGGTCTAGCGGCCCGAGCACAGATACGCAGTATTTT. The full variable domain, in which reference TRBV19 and TRBJ2-3 provide the parts outside the CDR3, is DGGITQSPKYLFRKEGQNVTLSCEQNLNHDAMYWYRQDPGQGLRLIYYSQIVNDFQKGDIAEGYSVSREKKESFPLTVTSAQKNPTAFYLCASSGSSGPSTDTQYFGPGTRLTVL.

This chain uses TRBV6-4 with TRBJ1-4; TRBD1 matches 7 bases. With 2 bases clipped from V and 6 bases from J, the junction kept 6 bases outside the gene matches. This CDR3 region has 15 residues. Germline CDR1 is MRHNA and CDR2 is SNTAGT. The CDR3 sequence: CASSDNRGSDEKLFF. The CDR3 coding sequence is TGTGCCAGCAGTGACAACAGGGGCTCCGATGAAAAACTGTTTTTT.

The chain has TRBV7-3 and TRBJ2-3, with 7 bases that match TRBD1. Germline-derived CDR1 and CDR2 are SGHTA and FQGTGA. The CDR3 contains 14 residues. The V and J ends lost 5 bases and 1 base, in that order; junction bases with no gene match: 3. The DNA of the CDR3 is TGTGCCAGCAGCCCTGGGACAGGCACAGATACGCAGTATTTT. It specifies CASSPGTGTDTQYF.

This clone has just one count. The chain links TRBV10-3 to TRBJ2-1; TRBD2 agrees at 16 bases. There are 15 residues in the CDR3. CDR1 is ENHRY, CDR2 SYGVKD, per germline. V was clipped by 10 bases and J by 8 bases; unmatched bases: 8. CDR3 in amino acids: CATAGLAGGHDEQFF. CDR3 coding DNA: TGTGCCACAGCGGGACTAGCGGGAGGGCATGATGAGCAGTTCTTC.

V is TRBV4-2 and J is TRBJ2-2, with 7 bases identical to TRBD2. The ends lost 0 bases at V and 5 bases at J; junction bases unmatched: 6. Looked up from germline, CDR1 is LGHNA and CDR2 is YNFKEQ. This CDR3 has 16 residues. CDR3 DNA sequence: TGTGCCAGCAGCCAAGAATGGGGGAGGGTAACCGGGGAGCTGTTTTTT. Its translation: CASSQEWGRVTGELFF.

This sequence joins TRBV7-3 and TRBJ2-1; 9 bases agree with TRBD2. The CDR3 runs to 14 residues. Unmatched junction bases numbered 7, after V lost 5 bases and J lost 8 bases. Germline V gene sequence: CDR1 SGHTA, CDR2 FQGTGA. The CDR3 spells CASSPRLAVHEQFF. Written as DNA, the CDR3 is TGTGCCAGCAGCCCGCGACTAGCGGTACATGAGCAGTTCTTC.

This chain joins TRBV29-1 and TRBJ1-2; D not certain. V lost 1 base, J lost 4 bases, and 4 bases lay in between. CDR1 is SQVTM, CDR2 ANQGSEA, per germline. This CDR3 contains 11 residues. In DNA form, the CDR3 reads TGCAGCGTTGAAGTTAGCTATGGCTACACCTTC. This translates into CSVEVSYGYTF.

The chain has TRBV19 and TRBJ1-2, with a possible D match to TRBD1 (6 bases). V was pared by 8 bases and J by 5 bases, with 15 bases between. This CDR3 spans 13 amino acids. Germline CDR1 is LNHDA and CDR2 is SQIVND (reference sequence). The CDR3, as DNA: TGTGCCAGTTCCCTCACAGGGTTGTATGGCTACACCTTC. Its translation: CASSLTGLYGYTF.

This chain connects TRBV18 to TRBJ1-1; no firm D call. CDR1 and CDR2 (germline): KGHSH, LQKENI. The CDR3 sequence is 14 residues long. Trimming pared 3 bases from V and 1 base from J, leaving 9 bases between. Written as DNA, the CDR3 is TGTGCCAGCTCACCCATTGCTAGGAACACTGAAGCTTTCTTT. Translation gives CASSPIARNTEAFF.

This clone appeared once. The rearrangement uses TRBV27 and TRBJ1-2, with D possibly TRBD1 on 5 matching bases. From germline, CDR1 is MNHEY and CDR2 SMNVEV (reference sequence). Trimming took 6 bases from V and 2 from J, leaving 10 bases between them. The CDR3 is 13 residues long. CDR3 sequence reads: CASRGGWNYGYTF. In DNA, the CDR3 is TGTGCCAGCAGGGGGGGGTGGAACTATGGCTACACCTTC.

The genes are TRBV14 and TRBJ2-7; 8 bases are shared with TRBD1. The CDR3 has 19 amino acids. V was pared by 1 base and J by 1 base, with 15 bases of the junction left unmatched. Germline CDR1 SGHDN, CDR2 FVKESK. The CDR3 here is CASSQVTSGTGKQSYEQYF. CDR3 nucleotides: TGTGCCAGCAGCCAAGTCACTTCTGGGACAGGAAAACAATCCTACGAGCAGTACTTC. Together with reference TRBV14 and TRBJ2-7, the CDR3 gives the full variable domain: EAGVTQFPSHSVIEKGQTVTLRCDPISGHDNLYWYRRVMGKEIKFLLHFVKESKQDESGMPNNRFLAERTGGTYSTLKVQPAELEDSGVYFCASSQVTSGTGKQSYEQYFGPGTRLTVT.

This chain links TRBV7-8 with TRBJ1-2, with 7 bases fitting TRBD1. Trimming cost V 5 bases and J 8 bases; bases outside gene matches: 11. Germline V gene sequence: CDR1 SGHVS, CDR2 FQNEAQ. This CDR3 comprises 14 residues. The CDR3 is CASSAGDSLRGYTF. In nucleotides, the CDR3 is TGTGCCAGCAGCGCTGGGGACAGCCTTCGGGGCTACACCTTC.

The chain joins TRBV18 to TRBJ1-2, with 9 positions matching TRBD1. The CDR3 is made up of 17 amino acids. Germline V gene lookup returns CDR1 KGHSH and CDR2 LQKENI. With V trimmed by 2 bases and J by 1 base, 8 bases remained unmatched. CDR3 coding DNA: TGTGCCAGCTCACCAGCCCTAACGGGACAGGGTAACTATGGCTACACCTTC. Amino acid sequence: CASSPALTGQGNYGYTF. The full variable domain, in which reference TRBV18 and TRBJ1-2 provide the parts outside the CDR3, is NAGVMQNPRHLVRRRGQEARLRCSPMKGHSHVYWYRQLPEEGLKFMVYLQKENIIDESGMPKERFSAEFPKEGPSILRIQQVVRGDSAAYFCASSPALTGQGNYGYTFGSGTRLTVV.

V and J are TRBV9 and TRBJ2-1; tentative D call: TRBD1 (5 bases). The length of the CDR3 is 15 residues. Germline V lookup: CDR1 SGDLS, CDR2 YYNGEE. V was cut by 3 bases and J by 6 bases, with 16 bases left in between. The CDR3, as DNA: TGTGCCAGCAGCGGACGCGACAGACCCACCAATGAGCAGTTCTTC. Its protein is CASSGRDRPTNEQFF.

This chain connects TRBV27 to TRBJ1-1; TRBD1 might be the D (6 bases). Trimming cost V 3 bases and J 2 bases, with 10 bases left between them. The CDR3 has 14 residues. Germline CDR1 and CDR2: MNHEY and SMNVEV (reference sequence). This CDR3 is CASSLHGTNTEAFF. CDR3 DNA: TGTGCCAGCAGTTTGCATGGGACAAACACTGAAGCTTTCTTT.

The sample holds one count of this clone. Germline and junction disagree at one end, which may indicate a read error. V gene TRBV7-7 combines with J gene TRBJ1-3, with a weak D call TRBD1 (5 bases). This CDR3 region has 15 residues. The germline V gene has CDR1 SSHAT and CDR2 FNYEAQ (reference sequence). The chain's CDR3 is CASSLATESGNTIYF. In DNA, the CDR3 is TGTGCTAGCAGCTTAGCGACAGAATCTGGAAACACCATATATTTT.

The rearrangement joins TRBV7-2 to TRBJ2-3; TRBD2 aligns across 12 bases. The CDR3 is 17 residues long. V gave up 2 bases and J gave up 0 bases; unmatched junction bases: 3. Germline V lookup: CDR1 SGHTA, CDR2 FQGNSA. DNA of the CDR3: TGTGCCAGCAGCTTAACTAGCGGGAGGCCGAGCACAGATACGCAGTATTTT. Translated, it gives CASSLTSGRPSTDTQYF.

The chain is built from TRBV5-1 and TRBJ1-4; D may be TRBD1 (6 bases). V lost 2 bases and J lost 0, with 11 bases in between. The CDR3 has 16 residues. From germline, CDR1 is SGHRS and CDR2 YFSETQ. CDR3 loop: CASSLRQVTTNEKLFF. CDR3 DNA sequence: TGCGCCAGCAGCTTACGACAGGTGACAACTAATGAAAAACTGTTTTTT.

This clone was seen a handful of times. The rearrangement uses TRBV6-1 and TRBJ1-2; perhaps TRBD1 as D (6 bases). V was cut by 5 bases and J by 7 bases, with 11 bases left in between. Germline CDR1 MNHNS, CDR2 SASEGT. CDR3 size: 12 residues. The CDR3 here is CASSSGQAGYTF. The CDR3 nucleotides are TGTGCCAGCAGTTCGGGACAAGCTGGCTACACCTTC.

The chain is built from TRBV28 and TRBJ2-7; 11 bases line up with TRBD2. The V gene's germline CDR1 is MDHEN and CDR2 SYDVKM. This CDR3 comprises 16 residues. Losses at the gene ends were 7 bases for V and 6 bases for J; bases not matched to a gene: 14. The CDR3 nucleotides are TGTGCCAGCACCCTTGCCCTGACTAGCGGGAAGAGCGAGCAGTACTTC. Amino acids: CASTLALTSGKSEQYF.